These 26 T cell receptor beta chains were all obtained from the same sample, sequenced in a study of tumor and adjacent non-tumor tissue in lung cancer. The library came from three nested PCR rounds adapted from ARM-PCR protocols. In TCRdb, the multiplex PCR reads were re-called with MiXCR into one record per CDR3 protein. This table has over 60,000 distinct CDR3 sequences, approximately 79% appearing once. RNA was extracted from bulk tissue without any cell sorting. Sequenced input: lung tumor tissue. These receptor sequences come from a woman aged 50 to 60 with non-small cell lung cancer.

Regarding this clonotype: Being one base from a much bigger clone, this may be a read error. The CDR3: CASSLYLGRGETQYF. The CDR3 DNA reads as TGTGCCAGCAGCTTATACCTGGGGAGAGGAGAGACCCAGTACTTC. The chain joins TRBV7-9 to TRBJ2-5; possibly TRBD2 for D (5 bases). Trimming shortened V by 2 bases and J by 4 bases, and 14 bases separated the two germline ends. The germline gives CDR1 SEHNR, CDR2 FQNEAQ (reference sequence). This CDR3 has 15 residues.

With respect to this clonotype: With a much larger clone just one base away, this may be a read error. V is TRBV29-1 and J is TRBJ2-1, with 7 bases aligning to TRBD2. Germline CDR1 SQVTM, CDR2 ANQGSEA. This CDR3 comprises 14 residues. Here the CDR3 reads CSVAPSGNYSEQFF. The CDR3 coding sequence is TGCAGCGTCGCTCCTAGCGGTAACTACAGTGAGCAGTTCTTC.

About this clonotype itself: It is likely a read error, because the conserved phenylalanine at the end of the CDR3 is missing. No DNA is shown, since the ends of the CDR3 on it are uncertain; the CDR3 is the one TCRdb lists. The J gene is TRBJ2-1, the V gene TRBV29-1; the D call in the table, TRBD1, was not verified against the DNA. The CDR3 is made up of 12 amino acids, end residues included. The germline V gene encodes CDR1 SQVTM and CDR2 ANQGSEA. The CDR3 reads CSIEEPHPTGIP.

About this clonotype: The junction and the germline gene differ at one end; a read error may be behind it. CDR3 DNA: TGTGCCAGCAGCTTGGGGGCAGACAATGAGCACTTCTTC. Translation gives CASSLGADNEHFF. The chain combines TRBV5-5 with TRBJ2-1; D gene uncertain. The V gene's germline CDR1 is SGHKS and CDR2 YYEKEE (reference sequence). The CDR3 consists of 13 residues.

This clonotype has ten or more counts. J is TRBJ2-5 and V is TRBV20-1, with 7 bases lining up with TRBD2. The J segment lost 4 bases and the V segment lost 3 bases, leaving 8 bases of the junction unmatched. The V gene's germline CDR1 is DFQATT and CDR2 SNEGSKA (reference sequence). CDR3 length equals 14 residues. CDR3 sequence (DNA): TGCAGTGCTAGTACCGGGAGGTCCTTAGAGACCCAGTACTTC. The encoded protein is CSASTGRSLETQYF.

Concerning this clonotype: Its ends do not fully match the called genes, so a read error is possible. This rearrangement joins TRBV5-5 to TRBJ2-1; 9 nucleotides agree with TRBD2. Germline CDR1 reads SGHKS; CDR2 reads YYEKEE (reference sequence). This CDR3 is 16 amino acids long. CDR3 in DNA: TGTGCCGGCAGCTCGCCCTGGATAGCGGGAGATAATGAGCAGTTCTTC. It codes for CAGSSPWIAGDNEQFF.

For this clonotype: One end of the junction is discordant with germline, which a read error may explain. The chain carries TRBV6-5 and TRBJ1-1; no definite D call. Looked up from germline, CDR1 is MNHEY and CDR2 is SVGAGI. The length of the CDR3 is 13 residues. CDR3 sequence (DNA): TGTGCCATCAGTTACCGGGAATACACCGAAGCTTTCTTT. Translated: CAISYREYTEAFF.

A word on this clonotype: Since no conserved phenylalanine or tryptophan closes the CDR3, a read error is the likely cause. No DNA is shown, since the ends of the CDR3 on it are uncertain; the CDR3 is the one TCRdb lists. The V call is TRBV6-1, the J call TRBJ1-1; the table's D gene call, TRBD1, was not cross checked with the DNA. The germline gives CDR1 MNHNS, CDR2 SASEGT. A total of 14 residues make up the CDR3, ends included. The CDR3 reads CVSRPGQGTTEALS.

This clonotype has more than one count but fewer than ten. The chain employs TRBV10-3 and TRBJ2-7; 7 bases match TRBD1. Germline CDR1 and CDR2: ENHRY and SYGVKD. This CDR3 is built from 13 residues. V was pared by 6 bases and J by 8 bases, with 10 bases of the junction left unmatched. The CDR3, as DNA: TGTGCCATCAGCTCCGGGACAGACTATAAGCAGTACTTC. Its protein product is CAISSGTDYKQYF.

Concerning this clonotype: Mismatch with germline at one junction end may stem from a read error. This rearrangement joins TRBV20-1 to TRBJ1-5; D ambiguous. The CDR3 contains 13 residues. Germline lookup yields CDR1 DFQATT and CDR2 SNEGSKA (reference sequence). CDR3 bases: TGCAGTGCTATCAGGAGAGGCGATCAGCCCCAGCACTTT. This gives the protein CSAIRRGDQPQHF.

About this clonotype itself: This may be a read error: a much more frequent sequence differs by one nucleotide. The chain employs TRBV24-1 and TRBJ1-5; D uncertain. Trimming removed 3 bases from V and 0 bases from J, with 8 bases in between. Germline-derived CDR1 and CDR2 are KGHDR and SFDVKD. The CDR3 consists of 15 residues. CDR3: CATSDRIVSNQPQHF. CDR3 in DNA: TGTGCCACCAGTGATCGGATAGTTAGCAATCAGCCCCAGCATTTT.

To note about this clonotype: Given the absence of the conserved phenylalanine or tryptophan at the CDR3 end, a read error is likely. The V gene is TRBV20-1, the J gene TRBJ2-7; unclear D gene. Deletions cut 4 bases from V and 4 bases from J, with 20 bases between. In germline, CDR1 is DFQATT, CDR2 SNEGSKA (reference sequence). This CDR3 is built from 15 residues. In nucleotides, the CDR3 is TGCAGTGCTACATCAATCGAGCGACCCCCATACGAGCAGTACCTC. This encodes CSATSIERPPYEQYL.

This clonotype appeared once. One junction end disagrees with the germline gene, perhaps due to a read error. The CDR3 DNA follows: TGTCCCAGCAGCCAGGCCCACGGGGGCCACCAAGAGACCCAGTATTTC. Protein sequence: CPSSQAHGGHQETQYF. The chain combines TRBV4-2 with TRBJ2-5; tentatively, D is TRBD1 or TRBD2 (6 bases each). CDR1 LGHNA and CDR2 YNFKEQ come from the germline V gene. The CDR3 extends over 16 amino acids.

Ten or more counts support this clonotype. The rearrangement joins TRBV12-3 or TRBV12-4 to TRBJ1-2; D is possibly TRBD1 (5 bases). There are 13 residues in the CDR3. V lost 3 bases to trimming and J lost 5 bases, with 10 bases between them. CDR3 DNA sequence: TGTGCCAGCAGTTTGGAGGGACTTTATGGCTACACCTTC. This codes for CASSLEGLYGYTF.

This clonotype turned up a few times. Relative to the germline gene, one junction end is altered; a read error may explain this. The V and J genes are TRBV5-1 and TRBJ2-2, with D perhaps TRBD2 (5 bases). The CDR3 length is 15 residues. Germline V gene lookup returns CDR1 SGHRS and CDR2 YFSETQ. The CDR3 sequence is CASSLAGSNTWELFF. DNA of the CDR3: TGCGCCAGCAGCTTGGCGGGATCTAACACCTGGGAGCTGTTTTTT. The entire variable domain, with the rest obtained from reference TRBV5-1 and TRBJ2-2, is as follows: KAGVTQTPRYLIKTRGQQVTLSCSPISGHRSVSWYQQTPGQGLQFLFEYFSETQRNKGNFPGRFSGRQFSNSRSEMNVSTLELGDSALYLCASSLAGSNTWELFFGEGSRLTVL.

This clonotype was seen only once. The junction does not match germline at one end; this may be a read error. The chain combines TRBV10-3 with TRBJ2-3, with D possibly being TRBD2 (6 bases). The CDR3 has 14 residues. Germline V gene data show CDR1 as ENHRY and CDR2 as SYGVKD. CDR3 sequence (DNA): TGTGGCATCAGTGTTAGCGGCAGCACTGATACGCAGTATTTT. Translating it yields CGISVSGSTDTQYF.

For this clonotype: This is likely a read error, given that the CDR3 carries no conserved phenylalanine or tryptophan at its end. V and J are TRBV11-1 and TRBJ2-3; TRBD1 matches 7 bases. Germline assignment: CDR1 SGHAT and CDR2 FQDESV (reference sequence). V lost 6 bases, J lost 6 bases, and 6 bases stayed unmatched. The CDR3 sequence is 13 residues long. In DNA, the CDR3 is TGTGCCAGCAGAGAGACAGGGATTGATACGCAGTATTAT. It yields the protein CASRETGIDTQYY.

As for this clonotype: Compared with germline, one end of the junction differs, possibly owing to a read error. The rearrangement links TRBV24-1 to TRBJ2-1; no firm D call. This CDR3 contains 16 residues. Germline V gene sequence: CDR1 KGHDR, CDR2 SFDVKD. CDR3 nucleotides: TGTGACACCAGTAAGGCCAGCTGCAGATCCTACAATGAACAGTTCTTC. This encodes CDTSKASCRSYNEQFF.

Regarding this clonotype: The junction departs from germline at one end; a sequencing error may be responsible. The chain combines TRBV12-3 or TRBV12-4 with TRBJ1-2, with 9 positions matching TRBD1. CDR3 size: 13 residues. The CDR3 DNA follows: TGTGTCAGCAGCATCGACAGGGGGATAAACTACACCTTC. It yields the protein CVSSIDRGINYTF.

As regards this clonotype: A junction end diverges from the germline sequence, so it may reflect a read error. The chain joins TRBV11-2 to TRBJ2-1; 7 bases map to TRBD2. Germline V gene sequence: CDR1 SGHAT, CDR2 FQNNGV. The CDR3 totals 17 residues. The CDR3, as DNA: TGCGCCAGCATCCCAGAGGGCGGGGGAAGCTCCTACAATGAGAAGTTCTTC. As protein: CASIPEGGGSSYNEKFF.

On this clonotype itself: A read error may account for a junction end that differs from germline. This sequence joins TRBV11-2 and TRBJ2-7, with 7 bases lining up with TRBD2. The CDR3 runs 15 residues. The germline V gene encodes CDR1 SGHAT and CDR2 FQNNGV. The CDR3 coding sequence is TGTACCAGCATCTTAGAAGGGACTATGTCCTACGAGCGGTACTTC. Translation: CTSILEGTMSYERYF.

The V and J genes are TRBV6-2 or TRBV6-3 and TRBJ1-2; 7 bases agree with TRBD1. V shed 7 bases and J 10 bases; nucleotides not matched to a gene: 15. The CDR3 runs to 14 residues. CDR1 MNHEY and CDR2 SVGEGT come from the germline V gene. CDR3: CASNREQGQDDYTF. In nucleotides, the CDR3 is TGTGCCAGCAACCGCGAACAGGGGCAGGATGACTACACCTTC.

With respect to this clonotype: A junction boundary mismatches the germline segment, possibly from a read error. V and J are TRBV4-1 and TRBJ2-7, with TRBD1 as a possible D gene (6 bases). The length of the CDR3 is 17 residues. The germline V gene encodes CDR1 MGHRA and CDR2 YSYEKL. CDR3 nucleotide sequence: TGCGCCAGCAGCCAAGTTCGGGTTAACAGGGCTAGCTACAAGCAGTACTTC. Its protein is CASSQVRVNRASYKQYF.

This sequence joins TRBV6-1 and TRBJ1-5, with D maybe TRBD1 (6 bases). The CDR3 has 13 residues. Germline CDR1 MNHNS, CDR2 SASEGT. The V end was cut by 7 bases, the J end by 5 bases, with 12 bases between. The CDR3 here is CASNLDRDQPQHF. In DNA form, the CDR3 reads TGTGCCAGCAACCTGGACAGAGATCAGCCCCAGCATTTT.

The chain carries TRBV10-3 and TRBJ2-5; D is undetermined. Trimming stripped 2 bases from V and 4 bases from J, with 11 bases between. The germline CDR1 and CDR2 sequences are ENHRY and SYGVKD. There are 14 residues in the CDR3. In nucleotides, the CDR3 is TGTGCCATCAGTGAGAGCGCGACCGGAGAGACCCAGTACTTC. This codes for CAISESATGETQYF.

Of note for this clonotype: One junction end does not reproduce the germline sequence, and a read error may be involved. The chain couples TRBV29-1 to TRBJ1-2, with D hard to call. The CDR3 extends over 11 amino acids. CDR1 is SQVTM and CDR2 is ANQGSEA in the germline V gene. DNA of the CDR3: TGCAGCGGTCTGTCAGAGTATGGCTATACCTTC. Translating gives CSGLSEYGYTF. The whole variable domain, remainder taken from reference TRBV29-1 and TRBJ1-2, is SAVISQKPSRDICQRGTSLTIQCQVDSQVTMMFWYRQQPGQSLTLIATANQGSEATYESGFVIDKFPISRPNLTFSTLTVSNMSPEDSSIYLCSGLSEYGYTFGSGTRLTVV.